These T cell receptor beta chains were read from a single sample in a study of cytomegalovirus exposure and HLA in healthy donors. Generated by immunoSEQ multiplex PCR, the TCRdb table keeps only in-frame clones and is missing some. The data show 150,000 to 200,000 clones, and the top ten clones hold less than 0.95%. The sequenced material came from PBMCs. Receptors originate from a woman younger than 35 in good health and CMV-seropositive. CDR3s include the opening cysteine and the closing phenylalanine or tryptophan. D genes are given only for firm matches.

j_gene: TRBJ1-6; d_gene: TRBD1; v_gene: TRBV19; CDR3nt: TGTGCCAGTAGGAAAACAGGGGCTCTCAAGAATTCACCCCTCCACTTT; CDR3aa: CASRKTGALKNSPLHF
j_gene: TRBJ2-3; d_gene: NA; v_gene: TRBV9; CDR3nt: TGTGCCAGCAGCGTAGCCGGGAGCACAGATACGCAGTATTTT; CDR3aa: CASSVAGSTDTQYF
j_gene: TRBJ1-2; d_gene: NA; v_gene: TRBV5-6; CDR3nt: TGTGCCAGCAGCTTCGGGAGGTTCCCTTGGGGCTACACCTTC; CDR3aa: CASSFGRFPWGYTF
j_gene: TRBJ2-7; d_gene: TRBD1; v_gene: TRBV5-4; CDR3nt: TGTGCCAGCAGCCGACGACAGGGTTCCTACGAGCAGTACTTC; CDR3aa: CASSRRQGSYEQYF
j_gene: TRBJ1-1; d_gene: NA; v_gene: TRBV13; CDR3nt: TGTGCCAGCAGCTTACTTGGGGGACACAACGCTGAAGCTTTCTTT; CDR3aa: CASSLLGGHNAEAFF
j_gene: TRBJ1-6; d_gene: NA; v_gene: TRBV2; CDR3nt: TGTGCCAGCAGTGAACGGCAGGGGTATTCACCCCTCCACTTT; CDR3aa: CASSERQGYSPLHF
j_gene: TRBJ1-1; d_gene: NA; v_gene: TRBV5-1; CDR3nt: TGCGCCAGCAGCTTAACAGGGCTGAGGAACATGAACACTGAAGCTTTCTTT; CDR3aa: CASSLTGLRNMNTEAFF
j_gene: TRBJ2-1; d_gene: TRBD2; v_gene: TRBV29-1; CDR3nt: TGCAGCGTTTCGCGAAGACTAGCGGGAGGCAATGAGCAGTTCTTC; CDR3aa: CSVSRRLAGGNEQFF
j_gene: TRBJ1-2; d_gene: TRBD1; v_gene: TRBV19; CDR3nt: TGTGCCAGTAGTATGGGACAGTCCTACTATGGCTACACCTTC; CDR3aa: CASSMGQSYYGYTF
j_gene: TRBJ2-7; d_gene: TRBD1; v_gene: TRBV5-5; CDR3nt: TGTGCCAGCAGCTTACAGGGGGCTCCTGGCGAGCAGTACTTC; CDR3aa: CASSLQGAPGEQYF
j_gene: TRBJ1-2; d_gene: TRBD1; v_gene: TRBV30; CDR3nt: TGTGCCTGGAGTGTAAACAGGGGCAGCTATGGCTACACCTTC; CDR3aa: CAWSVNRGSYGYTF
j_gene: TRBJ1-2; d_gene: TRBD1; v_gene: TRBV7-2; CDR3nt: TGTGCCAGCAGCCCCGACAGGGGGGGATACTATGGCTACACCTTC; CDR3aa: CASSPDRGGYYGYTF
j_gene: TRBJ1-6; d_gene: TRBD1; v_gene: TRBV19; CDR3nt: TGTGCCAGTAGTATGGTTCGACAGGGGTATTCACCCCTCCACTTT; CDR3aa: CASSMVRQGYSPLHF
j_gene: TRBJ2-1; d_gene: TRBD2; v_gene: TRBV23-1; CDR3nt: TGCGCCAGCAGTCAAAGCGGGCGGGAGTATTGGAATGAGCAGTTCTTC; CDR3aa: CASSQSGREYWNEQFF
j_gene: TRBJ1-2; d_gene: TRBD1; v_gene: TRBV7-9; CDR3nt: TGTGCCAGCAGCTCCTCCGGGACAGGGGGTATCCTCTCTGGCTACACCTTC; CDR3aa: CASSSSGTGGILSGYTF
j_gene: TRBJ2-7; d_gene: TRBD1; v_gene: TRBV5-5; CDR3nt: TGTGCCAGCAGCTTTGGACAGGGGAGAAGAACCGAGCAGTACTTC; CDR3aa: CASSFGQGRRTEQYF
j_gene: TRBJ2-7; d_gene: NA; v_gene: TRBV2; CDR3nt: TGTGCCAGCAGTGAAGTTTACAGTACCTACGAGCAGTACTTC; CDR3aa: CASSEVYSTYEQYF
j_gene: TRBJ2-2; d_gene: NA; v_gene: TRBV7-9; CDR3nt: TGTGCCAGCAGCTTACAAGCGGCCACCGGGGAGCTGTTTTTT; CDR3aa: CASSLQAATGELFF
j_gene: TRBJ1-2; d_gene: NA; v_gene: TRBV30; CDR3nt: TGTGCCTGGAGCCCAGGAGGATATGGCTACACCTTC; CDR3aa: CAWSPGGYGYTF
j_gene: TRBJ2-6; d_gene: TRBD1; v_gene: TRBV13; CDR3nt: TGTGCCAGCAGCCCAGCCCGGACAGGCACATCTGGGGCCAACGTCCTGACTTTC; CDR3aa: CASSPARTGTSGANVLTF
j_gene: TRBJ2-1; d_gene: TRBD2; v_gene: TRBV19; CDR3nt: TGTGCCAGTAGTACCGGGACTAGCCTCAATGAGCAGTTCTTC; CDR3aa: CASSTGTSLNEQFF
j_gene: TRBJ2-2; d_gene: NA; v_gene: TRBV5-1; CDR3nt: TGCGCCAGCAGCTTATGGGCCTCGAACACCGGGGAGCTGTTTTTT; CDR3aa: CASSLWASNTGELFF
j_gene: TRBJ1-2; d_gene: NA; v_gene: TRBV7-8; CDR3nt: TGTGCCAGCAGCTTAGGGGGTGACAGCTATGGCTACACCTTC; CDR3aa: CASSLGGDSYGYTF
j_gene: TRBJ2-6; d_gene: TRBD2; v_gene: TRBV10-3; CDR3nt: TGTGCCATCAGACATACTAGCGTACCACTCTCTGGGGCCAACGTCCTGACTTTC; CDR3aa: CAIRHTSVPLSGANVLTF
j_gene: TRBJ2-3; d_gene: NA; v_gene: TRBV6-5; CDR3nt: TGTGCCAGCGGGACTCTAACCACAGATACGCAGTATTTT; CDR3aa: CASGTLTTDTQYF
j_gene: TRBJ1-6; d_gene: TRBD1; v_gene: TRBV5-4; CDR3nt: TGTGCCAGCAGCGCCGGACAGGGGAATTCACCCCTCCACTTT; CDR3aa: CASSAGQGNSPLHF
j_gene: TRBJ2-2; d_gene: TRBD2; v_gene: TRBV2; CDR3nt: TGTGCCACCCGCGGGACTAGCGGACCCACCGGGGAGCTGTTTTTT; CDR3aa: CATRGTSGPTGELFF